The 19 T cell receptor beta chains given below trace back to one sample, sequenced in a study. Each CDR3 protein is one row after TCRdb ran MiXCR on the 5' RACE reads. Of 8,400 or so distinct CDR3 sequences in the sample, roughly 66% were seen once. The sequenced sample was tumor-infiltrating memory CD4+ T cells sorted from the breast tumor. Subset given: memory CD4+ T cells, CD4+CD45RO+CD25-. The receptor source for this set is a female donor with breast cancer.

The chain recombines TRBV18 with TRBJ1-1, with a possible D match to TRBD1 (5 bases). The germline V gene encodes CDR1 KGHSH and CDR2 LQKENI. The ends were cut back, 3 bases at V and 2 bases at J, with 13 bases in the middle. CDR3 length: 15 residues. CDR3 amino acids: CASSPLTVVNTEAFF. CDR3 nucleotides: TGTGCCAGCTCACCCCTGACAGTAGTTAACACTGAAGCTTTCTTT.

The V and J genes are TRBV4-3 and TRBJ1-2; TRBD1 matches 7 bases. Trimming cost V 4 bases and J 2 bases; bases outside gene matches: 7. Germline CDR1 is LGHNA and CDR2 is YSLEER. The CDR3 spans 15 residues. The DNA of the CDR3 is TGCGCCAGCAGCCTAGAGGCACAGGGGAACTATGGCTACACCTTC. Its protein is CASSLEAQGNYGYTF.

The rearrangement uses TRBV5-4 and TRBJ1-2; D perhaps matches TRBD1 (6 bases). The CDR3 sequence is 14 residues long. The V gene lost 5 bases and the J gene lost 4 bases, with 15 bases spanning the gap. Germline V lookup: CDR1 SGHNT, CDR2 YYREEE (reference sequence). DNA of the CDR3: TGTGCCAGCAGACTGAACAGGGCGGCCTATGGCTACACCTTC. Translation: CASRLNRAAYGYTF. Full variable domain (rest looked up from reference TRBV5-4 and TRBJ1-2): ETGVTQSPTHLIKTRGQQVTLRCSSQSGHNTVSWYQQALGQGPQFIFQYYREEENGRGNFPPRFSGLQFPNYSSELNVNALELDDSALYLCASRLNRAAYGYTFGSGTRLTVV.

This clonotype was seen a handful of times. CDR3 amino acids: CASSRSGGAYNEQFF. The CDR3 coding sequence is TGCGCCAGCAGCCGTTCAGGGGGCGCCTACAATGAGCAGTTCTTC. The V and J genes are TRBV4-1 and TRBJ2-1; 8 bases align to TRBD1. This CDR3 has 15 residues. Looked up from germline, CDR1 is MGHRA and CDR2 is YSYEKL. Trimming removed 4 bases from V and 2 bases from J; junction bases left unmatched: 4.

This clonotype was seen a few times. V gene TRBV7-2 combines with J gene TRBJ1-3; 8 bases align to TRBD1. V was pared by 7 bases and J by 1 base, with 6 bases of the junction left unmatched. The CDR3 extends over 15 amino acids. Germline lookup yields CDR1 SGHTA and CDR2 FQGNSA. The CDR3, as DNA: TGTGCCAGCACCCATGACAGGGGATCTGGAAACACCATATATTTT. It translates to CASTHDRGSGNTIYF.

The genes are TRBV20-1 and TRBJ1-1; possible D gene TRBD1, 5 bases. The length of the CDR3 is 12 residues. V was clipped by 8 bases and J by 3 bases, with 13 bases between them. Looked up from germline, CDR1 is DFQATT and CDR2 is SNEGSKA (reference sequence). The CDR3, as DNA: TGCAGTACCTGGGGCGGGGACACTGAAGCTTTCTTT. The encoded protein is CSTWGGDTEAFF.

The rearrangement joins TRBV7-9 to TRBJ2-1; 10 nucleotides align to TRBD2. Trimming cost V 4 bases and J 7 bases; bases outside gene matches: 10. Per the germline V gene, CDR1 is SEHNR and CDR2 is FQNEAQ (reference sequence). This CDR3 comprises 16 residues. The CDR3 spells CASSSPLAGVRNEQFF. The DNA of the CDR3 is TGTGCCAGCAGCTCCCCCCTAGCGGGAGTCAGGAATGAGCAGTTCTTC.

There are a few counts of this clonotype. CDR3 region: CASGGVETRVLNTEAFF. The CDR3 region has the DNA TGTGCCAGCGGTGGAGTAGAAACCAGGGTGTTGAACACTGAAGCTTTCTTT. The chain has TRBV6-1 and TRBJ1-1; perhaps TRBD1 as D (5 bases). The V gene lost 8 bases and the J gene lost 0 bases, with 22 bases spanning the gap. This CDR3 spans 17 amino acids. Germline V gene sequence: CDR1 MNHNS, CDR2 SASEGT.

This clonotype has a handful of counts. CDR3 residues: CASSPAGGRNEQYF. The CDR3 region has the DNA TGTGCCAGCAGTCCCGCAGGGGGCAGGAACGAGCAGTACTTC. This chain uses TRBV12-3 or TRBV12-4 with TRBJ2-7; 8 bases match TRBD1. The CDR3 has 14 residues. The V gene end was trimmed by 5 bases and the J gene end by 5 bases; junction bases not matched to a gene: 8.

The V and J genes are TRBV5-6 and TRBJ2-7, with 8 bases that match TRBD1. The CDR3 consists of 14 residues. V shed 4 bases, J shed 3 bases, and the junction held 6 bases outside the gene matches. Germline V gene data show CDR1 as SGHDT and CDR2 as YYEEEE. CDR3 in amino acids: CASSPGQGIYEQYF. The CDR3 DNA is TGTGCCAGCAGCCCCGGACAGGGTATCTACGAGCAGTACTTC.

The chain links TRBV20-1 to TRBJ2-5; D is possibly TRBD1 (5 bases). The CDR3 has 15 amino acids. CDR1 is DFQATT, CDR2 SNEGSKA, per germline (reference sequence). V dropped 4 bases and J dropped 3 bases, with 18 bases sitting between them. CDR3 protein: CSAKGYPGKEETQYF. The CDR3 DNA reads TGCAGTGCTAAAGGTTATCCAGGGAAGGAAGAGACCCAGTACTTC.

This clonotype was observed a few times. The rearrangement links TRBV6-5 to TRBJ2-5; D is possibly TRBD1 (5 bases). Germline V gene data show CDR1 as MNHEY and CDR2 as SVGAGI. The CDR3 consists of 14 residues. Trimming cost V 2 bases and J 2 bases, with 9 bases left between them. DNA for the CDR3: TGTGCCAGCAGTTACAGGGCAGGGCAAGAGACCCAGTACTTC. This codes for CASSYRAGQETQYF.

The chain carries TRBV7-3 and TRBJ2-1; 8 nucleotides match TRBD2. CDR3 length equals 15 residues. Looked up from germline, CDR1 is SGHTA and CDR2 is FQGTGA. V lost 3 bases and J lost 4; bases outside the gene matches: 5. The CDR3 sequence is CASSLSGGQYNEQFF. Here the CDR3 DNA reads TGTGCCAGCAGCTTGAGCGGGGGCCAGTACAATGAGCAGTTCTTC.

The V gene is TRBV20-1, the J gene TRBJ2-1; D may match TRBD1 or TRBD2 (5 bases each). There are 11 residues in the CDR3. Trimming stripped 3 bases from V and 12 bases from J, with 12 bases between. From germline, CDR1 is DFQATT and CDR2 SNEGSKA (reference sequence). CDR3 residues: CSASGAYGQFF. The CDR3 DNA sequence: TGCAGTGCTAGCGGGGCGTATGGGCAGTTCTTC.

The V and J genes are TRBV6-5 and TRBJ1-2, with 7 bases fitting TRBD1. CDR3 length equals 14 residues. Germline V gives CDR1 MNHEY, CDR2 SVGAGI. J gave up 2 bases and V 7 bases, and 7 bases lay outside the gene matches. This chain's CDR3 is CASNPTGANYGYTF. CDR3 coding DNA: TGTGCCAGCAATCCCACAGGGGCAAACTATGGCTACACCTTC.

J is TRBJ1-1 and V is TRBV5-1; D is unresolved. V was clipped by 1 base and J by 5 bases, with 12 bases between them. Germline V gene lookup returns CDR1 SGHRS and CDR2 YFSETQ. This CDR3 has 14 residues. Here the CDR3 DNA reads TGCGCCAGCAGCTTGTTAGATTCAAATACTGAAGCTTTCTTT. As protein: CASSLLDSNTEAFF.

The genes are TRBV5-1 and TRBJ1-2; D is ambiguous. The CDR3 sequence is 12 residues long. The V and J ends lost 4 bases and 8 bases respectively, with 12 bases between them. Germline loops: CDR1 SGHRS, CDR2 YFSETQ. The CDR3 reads CASSPGSIGYTF. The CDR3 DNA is TGCGCCAGCAGCCCGGGCAGTATCGGCTACACCTTC.

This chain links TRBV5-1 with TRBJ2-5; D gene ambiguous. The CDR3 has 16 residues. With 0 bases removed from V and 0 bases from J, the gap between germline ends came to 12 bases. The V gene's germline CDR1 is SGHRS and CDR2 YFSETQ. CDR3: CASSLGIRQYQETQYF. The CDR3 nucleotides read TGCGCCAGCAGCTTGGGGATCCGGCAGTACCAAGAGACCCAGTACTTC.

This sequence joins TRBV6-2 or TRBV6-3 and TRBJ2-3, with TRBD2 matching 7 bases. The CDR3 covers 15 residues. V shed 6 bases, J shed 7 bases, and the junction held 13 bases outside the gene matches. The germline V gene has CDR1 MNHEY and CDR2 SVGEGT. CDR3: CASSPHPTSANTQYF. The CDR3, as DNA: TGTGCCAGCAGCCCTCACCCTACTAGCGCGAATACGCAGTATTTT.